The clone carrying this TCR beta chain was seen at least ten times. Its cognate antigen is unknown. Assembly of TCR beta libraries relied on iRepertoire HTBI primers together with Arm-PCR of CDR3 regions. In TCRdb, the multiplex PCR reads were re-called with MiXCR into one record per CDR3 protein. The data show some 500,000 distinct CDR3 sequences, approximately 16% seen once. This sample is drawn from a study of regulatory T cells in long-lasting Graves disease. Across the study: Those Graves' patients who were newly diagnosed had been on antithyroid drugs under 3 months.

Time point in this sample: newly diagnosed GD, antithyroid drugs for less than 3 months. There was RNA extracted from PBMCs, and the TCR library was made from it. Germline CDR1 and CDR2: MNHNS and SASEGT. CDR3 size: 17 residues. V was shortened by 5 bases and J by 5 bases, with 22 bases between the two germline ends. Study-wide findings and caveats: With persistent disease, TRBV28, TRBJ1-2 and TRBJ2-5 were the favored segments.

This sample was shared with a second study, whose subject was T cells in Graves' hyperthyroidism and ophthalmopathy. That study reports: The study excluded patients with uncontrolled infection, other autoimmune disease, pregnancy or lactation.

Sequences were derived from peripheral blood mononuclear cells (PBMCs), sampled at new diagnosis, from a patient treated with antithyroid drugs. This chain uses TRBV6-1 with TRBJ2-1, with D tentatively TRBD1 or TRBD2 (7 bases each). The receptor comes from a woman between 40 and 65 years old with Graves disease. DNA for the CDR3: TGTGCCAGCAGTCGACAGGGCCGGGGTCTAGCGGACAATGAGCAGTTCTTC. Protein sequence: CASSRQGRGLADNEQFF.